This T cell receptor (beta chain) was captured in a study of cytomegalovirus exposure and HLA in healthy donors. Study-level points and caveats: Later on, a genetic analysis was performed. It linked a missense variant in DCLRE1C with V- and J-gene trimming of TCR beta. Roughly uniform depth of sequencing across donors was assumed in presence/absence analyses. Later findings reportedly placed an Asian-associated ancestry cluster below the approximately 630-donor mean for N-insertions.

Unrecorded immune exposures were likely, despite nominal health at sampling. Points on this clone: Its antigen is undetermined.

CDR1 SQVTM and CDR2 ANQGSEA come from the germline V gene. V was trimmed by 0 bases and J by 9 bases, leaving 14 bases between them. The CDR3 has 14 residues. Primers: 60 Vbeta forward and 13 Jbeta reverse. Profiled with immunoSEQ multiplex PCR; TCRdb holds only in-frame clones, not every one. Of over 100,000 clones in the sample, 77% are singletons; the top ten hold roughly 9.1%. Sequencing was done on a sample of PBMCs. The chain couples TRBV29-1 to TRBJ2-2; a possible D gene is TRBD2 (5 bases). The clonotype was recovered from a male donor in good health and CMV-seropositive. CDR3 sequence (DNA): TGCAGCGTTGAAGACGGACTTCTTACCAGGGAGCTGTTTTTT. This sequence encodes CSVEDGLLTRELFF.